This entry describes one T cell receptor (beta chain). The antigen remains unidentified. These data originate in a study of T cell responses to AZD1222 COVID-19 vaccine. This CDR3 region has 15 residues. Germline V lookup: CDR1 SGHRS, CDR2 YFSETQ. Trimming took 4 bases from V and 5 from J; bases not matched to a gene: 7. The assay was immunoSEQ multiplex PCR, and TCRdb's table has in-frame clones only and misses some. The sample includes fewer than 130,000 clones, just under 95% of them seen just once. General study findings and limits: The study sampled repertoires only after the peak T cell response. In the spike-specific TCR repertoire, nearly half reportedly target unmutated variant regions.

The chain links TRBV5-1 to TRBJ1-4; TRBD1 agrees at 8 bases. Sequences were derived from peripheral blood, sampled on day 0 of AZD1222 vaccination. This clonotype originated in an adult in good health. The CDR3 DNA sequence: TGCGCCAGCAGCAGCGGACAGGGTGGCAATGAAAAACTGTTTTTT. This codes for CASSSGQGGNEKLFF.